The present T cell receptor (beta chain) was sequenced within a study of early T cells in non-severe SARS-CoV-2 infection. This clonotype was found a few times. Its antigen is undetermined. Notes on the study in general: VDJdb-based annotation leaned toward anti-spike CD8 responses and missed private and CD4 specificities.

Looked up from germline, CDR1 is SGHRS and CDR2 is YFSETQ. The V gene lost 0 bases and the J gene lost 8 bases, with 17 bases spanning the gap. The CDR3 is 15 amino acids. Attachment of unique molecular identifiers to individual cDNA molecules was performed. TCRdb reanalysed the 5' RACE reads using MiXCR and keeps one entry per CDR3 protein. The data contain tens of thousands of distinct CDR3 sequences, approximately 7.2% of them singletons. The chain combines TRBV5-1 with TRBJ1-2; the D gene is possibly TRBD1 (5 bases). The clonotype was recovered from an adult who was a healthcare worker with PCR-confirmed SARS-CoV-2 infection or an uninfected control (not recorded which). This sample comprised whole blood, obtained at baseline. CDR3 DNA: TGCGCCAGCAGCTTGGTATCTGAAGGGGCCAAGGGCTACACCTTC. This codes for CASSLVSEGAKGYTF.